Listed below are T cell receptor beta chains from one sample, sequenced in a study of naive and memory T cell subsets. TCRdb ran MiXCR on the UMI-ligation and nested PCR reads and lists one entry per CDR3 protein. The data contain about 140,000 distinct CDR3 sequences, approximately 21% of them singletons. The sequencing input was naive CD8+ T cells from blood. All receptors derive from a human donor in good health. The CDR3 runs from the conserved cysteine through the conserved F or W. A D gene is named only where the DNA matches it firmly. Clone size is stated in some rows and not others, as once, few, many or a class when expanded.

CDR3 protein: CDSSPEVYNEQFF
CDR3 DNA: TGCGACAGCAGCCCGGAGGTGTACAATGAGCAGTTCTTC
clone size: -
V gene: TRBV5-1
D gene: -
J gene: TRBJ2-1

CDR3 protein: CAISELAGGSYEQYF
CDR3 DNA: TGTGCCATCAGTGAACTAGCGGGAGGCTCCTACGAGCAGTACTTC
clone size: few
V gene: TRBV10-3
D gene: TRBD2
J gene: TRBJ2-7

CDR3 protein: CASSLIGAEPSTDTQYF
CDR3 DNA: TGTGCCAGCAGTTTAATCGGGGCGGAACCTAGCACAGATACGCAGTATTTT
clone size: -
V gene: TRBV27
D gene: -
J gene: TRBJ2-3

CDR3 protein: CSAIRLRTGPLIGGELFF
CDR3 DNA: TGCAGTGCTATCCGCTTAAGGACCGGGCCTCTTATTGGTGGGGAGCTGTTTTTT
clone size: few
V gene: TRBV20-1
D gene: -
J gene: TRBJ2-2

CDR3 protein: CSGTAADFSTDTQYF
CDR3 DNA: TGCAGCGGGACTGCAGCCGACTTCAGCACAGATACGCAGTATTTT
clone size: -
V gene: TRBV29-1
D gene: -
J gene: TRBJ2-3

CDR3 protein: CASSEYFTDGDTYNEQFF
CDR3 DNA: TGTGCCAGCAGTGAATATTTTACGGATGGAGATACCTACAATGAGCAGTTCTTC
clone size: -
V gene: TRBV25-1
D gene: -
J gene: TRBJ2-1

CDR3 protein: CASSLRADSNQPQHF
CDR3 DNA: TGTGCCAGCAGTTTACGGGCGGATAGCAATCAGCCCCAGCATTTT
clone size: -
V gene: TRBV12-3/TRBV12-4
D gene: -
J gene: TRBJ1-5

CDR3 protein: CASSLGGYGYTF
CDR3 DNA: TGTGCCAGCAGCTTAGGTGGCTATGGCTACACCTTC
clone size: few
V gene: TRBV7-9
D gene: -
J gene: TRBJ1-2

CDR3 protein: CASSAHMGYEQYF
CDR3 DNA: TGCGCCAGCAGCGCGCACATGGGGTACGAGCAGTACTTC
clone size: -
V gene: TRBV5-1
D gene: -
J gene: TRBJ2-7

CDR3 protein: CASSRDRGLPPLHF
CDR3 DNA: TGTGCCAGCAGCCGGGACAGGGGGTTACCACCCCTCCACTTT
clone size: -
V gene: TRBV6-5
D gene: TRBD1
J gene: TRBJ1-6

CDR3 protein: CSVEDLRESETQYF
CDR3 DNA: TGCAGCGTTGAAGATCTTAGGGAGTCCGAGACCCAGTACTTC
clone size: few
V gene: TRBV29-1
D gene: -
J gene: TRBJ2-5

CDR3 protein: CASSRLAGQYNEQFF
CDR3 DNA: TGTGCCAGCAGTCGACTAGCGGGGCAATACAATGAGCAGTTCTTC
clone size: -
V gene: TRBV28
D gene: TRBD2
J gene: TRBJ2-1

CDR3 protein: CASSLEGGLASTEAFF
CDR3 DNA: TGTGCCAGCAGCTTAGAAGGTGGGCTGGCGAGCACTGAAGCTTTCTTT
clone size: -
V gene: TRBV11-2
D gene: -
J gene: TRBJ1-1

CDR3 protein: CAWSTSGYEQYF
CDR3 DNA: TGTGCCTGGAGCACTAGCGGCTACGAGCAGTACTTC
clone size: few
V gene: TRBV30
D gene: TRBD2
J gene: TRBJ2-7

CDR3 protein: CSVEDLGGSNTEAFF
CDR3 DNA: TGCAGCGTTGAAGATCTTGGAGGGTCGAACACTGAAGCTTTCTTT
clone size: -
V gene: TRBV29-1
D gene: -
J gene: TRBJ1-1

CDR3 protein: CASTPGLAGAYEQYF
CDR3 DNA: TGTGCCAGCACCCCTGGACTAGCGGGAGCCTACGAGCAGTACTTC
clone size: -
V gene: TRBV28
D gene: TRBD2
J gene: TRBJ2-7

CDR3 protein: CASSRYSGTGYTGELFF
CDR3 DNA: TGTGCCAGCAGCAGATACTCCGGGACAGGGTACACCGGGGAGCTGTTTTTT
clone size: -
V gene: TRBV27
D gene: TRBD1
J gene: TRBJ2-2

CDR3 protein: CSVRDHYSGRRGKTDTQYF
CDR3 DNA: TGCAGCGTCCGAGATCACTATAGCGGGAGAAGGGGGAAAACAGATACGCAGTATTTT
clone size: few
V gene: TRBV29-1
D gene: TRBD2
J gene: TRBJ2-3

CDR3 protein: CASSSGGEQYF
CDR3 DNA: TGTGCCAGCAGCTCCGGGGGCGAGCAGTACTTC
clone size: -
V gene: TRBV11-3
D gene: -
J gene: TRBJ2-7

CDR3 protein: CASSWTGIDPEAFF
CDR3 DNA: TGTGCCAGCAGTTGGACAGGGATCGATCCTGAAGCTTTCTTT
clone size: few
V gene: TRBV28
D gene: TRBD1
J gene: TRBJ1-1

CDR3 protein: CASSRRPPETQYF
CDR3 DNA: TGTGCCAGCAGCCGACGGCCGCCCGAGACCCAGTACTTC
clone size: few
V gene: TRBV12-3/TRBV12-4
D gene: -
J gene: TRBJ2-5

CDR3 protein: CASSPSPRLSGEQFF
CDR3 DNA: TGTGCCAGCAGTCCATCCCCTCGGCTGAGTGGTGAGCAGTTCTTC
clone size: -
V gene: TRBV28
D gene: -
J gene: TRBJ2-1

CDR3 protein: CSLLRDVNEQFF
CDR3 DNA: TGCAGCTTACTCAGGGACGTCAATGAGCAGTTCTTC
clone size: -
V gene: TRBV29-1
D gene: -
J gene: TRBJ2-1

CDR3 protein: CATSRDGRSNQPQHF
CDR3 DNA: TGTGCCACCAGCAGAGATGGCCGTAGCAATCAGCCCCAGCATTTT
clone size: few
V gene: TRBV15
D gene: -
J gene: TRBJ1-5

CDR3 protein: CASSLFYPPPSPGLFF
CDR3 DNA: TGTGCCAGCAGTTTATTTTACCCTCCCCCGTCCCCGGGGCTGTTTTTT
clone size: -
V gene: TRBV27
D gene: -
J gene: TRBJ1-4

CDR3 protein: CASSISGLAGSYEQYF
CDR3 DNA: TGTGCCAGTAGTATTAGCGGCCTAGCGGGATCCTACGAGCAGTACTTC
clone size: -
V gene: TRBV19
D gene: TRBD2
J gene: TRBJ2-7

CDR3 protein: CASSAPNQPQHF
CDR3 DNA: TGTGCCAGCAGCGCGCCCAATCAGCCCCAGCATTTT
clone size: few
V gene: TRBV7-9
D gene: -
J gene: TRBJ1-5

CDR3 protein: CSVDGQGYEQYF
CDR3 DNA: TGCAGCGTTGATGGACAGGGGTACGAGCAGTACTTC
clone size: few
V gene: TRBV29-1
D gene: TRBD1
J gene: TRBJ2-7

CDR3 protein: CASSLYNTGELFF
CDR3 DNA: TGTGCCAGCAGTTTATATAATACCGGGGAGCTGTTTTTT
clone size: once
V gene: TRBV27
D gene: -
J gene: TRBJ2-2

CDR3 protein: CSVELQRGGNEQFF
CDR3 DNA: TGCAGCGTTGAACTTCAGCGGGGGGGGAATGAGCAGTTCTTC
clone size: -
V gene: TRBV29-1
D gene: TRBD2
J gene: TRBJ2-1

CDR3 protein: CASSPKVDSYYNEQFF
CDR3 DNA: TGTGCCAGCAGTCCAAAGGTAGACTCATACTACAATGAGCAGTTCTTC
clone size: -
V gene: TRBV6-1
D gene: -
J gene: TRBJ2-1

CDR3 protein: CASSQDPAQGLFF
CDR3 DNA: TGTGCCAGCAGCCAAGACCCCGCTCAGGGACTGTTTTTT
clone size: -
V gene: TRBV5-5
D gene: -
J gene: TRBJ1-4

CDR3 protein: CASSTGDNGGNEQFF
CDR3 DNA: TGTGCCAGTAGTACCGGTGACAATGGTGGCAATGAGCAGTTCTTC
clone size: few
V gene: TRBV19
D gene: -
J gene: TRBJ2-1

CDR3 protein: CASSSPPAGDYPDTQYF
CDR3 DNA: TGTGCCAGCAGCTCCCCACCCGCGGGAGACTACCCAGATACGCAGTATTTT
clone size: few
V gene: TRBV28
D gene: TRBD2
J gene: TRBJ2-3

CDR3 protein: CATSRTTSANTGELFF
CDR3 DNA: TGTGCCACCAGCAGAACCACTAGCGCGAACACCGGGGAGCTGTTTTTT
clone size: -
V gene: TRBV15
D gene: TRBD2
J gene: TRBJ2-2

CDR3 protein: CASIWTGGTHTDTQYF
CDR3 DNA: TGTGCCAGCATTTGGACAGGAGGGACCCACACAGATACGCAGTATTTT
clone size: -
V gene: TRBV28
D gene: -
J gene: TRBJ2-3

CDR3 protein: CSVTWTGEYEAFF
CDR3 DNA: TGCAGCGTTACGTGGACGGGCGAGTATGAAGCTTTCTTT
clone size: -
V gene: TRBV29-1
D gene: -
J gene: TRBJ1-1

CDR3 protein: CSARDRVELAGINEQFF
CDR3 DNA: TGCAGTGCTAGAGATAGGGTTGAACTAGCGGGAATTAATGAGCAGTTCTTC
clone size: -
V gene: TRBV20-1
D gene: TRBD2
J gene: TRBJ2-1

CDR3 protein: CASSLQGGNSPLHF
CDR3 DNA: TGTGCCAGCAGTTTACAGGGCGGGAATTCACCCCTCCACTTT
clone size: few
V gene: TRBV28
D gene: -
J gene: TRBJ1-6

CDR3 protein: CASSLGRGGYTF
CDR3 DNA: TGTGCCAGCAGCTTAGGAAGGGGCGGCTACACCTTC
clone size: few
V gene: TRBV7-9
D gene: -
J gene: TRBJ1-2

CDR3 protein: CASSPFSGFAEAFF
CDR3 DNA: TGTGCCAGCAGTCCCTTCTCAGGGTTCGCTGAAGCTTTCTTT
clone size: -
V gene: TRBV27
D gene: -
J gene: TRBJ1-1

CDR3 protein: CASGVKAGTLNEQFF
CDR3 DNA: TGTGCCAGCGGTGTTAAAGCAGGGACCCTCAATGAGCAGTTCTTC
clone size: -
V gene: TRBV6-2/TRBV6-3
D gene: -
J gene: TRBJ2-1

CDR3 protein: CAISRPGTGPPEQYF
CDR3 DNA: TGTGCCATCAGCCGACCCGGGACAGGGCCCCCCGAGCAGTACTTC
clone size: -
V gene: TRBV10-3
D gene: TRBD1
J gene: TRBJ2-7

CDR3 protein: CASSLARVCNQPQHF
CDR3 DNA: TGTGCCAGCAGCTTGGCCAGGGTCTGCAATCAGCCCCAGCATTTT
clone size: -
V gene: TRBV5-6
D gene: -
J gene: TRBJ1-5

CDR3 protein: CASSQDGAGGNEQFF
CDR3 DNA: TGCGCCAGCAGCCAAGACGGCGCGGGAGGCAATGAGCAGTTCTTC
clone size: -
V gene: TRBV4-1
D gene: TRBD2
J gene: TRBJ2-1